This is a list of T cell receptor beta chains from one sample in a study of blood T cell repertoires in COVID-19. Profiling relied on immunoSEQ multiplex PCR, and the TCRdb table lists in-frame clones only, not all of them. The top ten clones hold 6.5% to 9% of a sample with 150,000 to 200,000 clones, 65% to 85% of them seen once. The specimen was peripheral blood. The source is a woman between 40 and 55 years old with COVID-19, enrolled during active disease. The CDR3 runs from the conserved cysteine through the conserved F or W. A D gene is named only where the DNA matches it firmly. Size values are once, few and many counts, or a class for expanded clones, and some rows have none.

NA,TRBJ1-5,NA,TRBV2,TGTGCCAGCGTTCTCTATAGCAATCAGCCCCAGCATTTT,CASVLYSNQPQHF
NA,TRBJ1-1,NA,TRBV7-9,TGTGCCAGCAGCCGAGCCGGGACTCTCTCTGAAGCTTTCTTT,CASSRAGTLSEAFF
once,TRBJ2-7,NA,TRBV7-9,TGTGCCAGCAGCTTAGCTTTTACTAGTCCCCCCCACGAGCAGTACTTC,CASSLAFTSPPHEQYF
NA,TRBJ1-3,NA,TRBV21-1,TGTGCCAGCACCGAAAGGGGGTTTAGCTCTGGAAACACCATATATTTT,CASTERGFSSGNTIYF
NA,TRBJ2-2,TRBD2,TRBV5-4,TGTGCCAGCAGAGGACTAGCGGGGCCCAACACCGGGGAGCTGTTTTTT,CASRGLAGPNTGELFF
once,TRBJ2-3,TRBD2,TRBV24-1,TGTGCCACATCTAGCGGGAGCGGCACAGATACGCAGTATTTT,CATSSGSGTDTQYF
NA,TRBJ2-3,NA,TRBV3-1/TRBV3-2,TGTGCCAGCAGCGGTGCAGGGGGCGGGGGTGCAGATACGCAGTATTTT,CASSGAGGGGADTQYF
NA,TRBJ1-1,NA,TRBV24-1,TGTGCCACCAGTGATTTGGGAGTGAACACTGAAGCTTTCTTT,CATSDLGVNTEAFF
NA,TRBJ2-7,TRBD1,TRBV11-1,TGTGCCAGCAGCTTACCCGCCTCACAGGGGGACTACGAGCAGTACTTC,CASSLPASQGDYEQYF
NA,TRBJ1-5,NA,TRBV7-3,TGTGCCAGCAGCTTAGTCCCGGATCAGCCCCAGCATTTT,CASSLVPDQPQHF
few,TRBJ1-6,TRBD1,TRBV3-1/TRBV3-2,TGTGCCAGCAGCCAAGTCCGATCAGGGGGCGAGGGTCGATCACCCCTCCACTTT,CASSQVRSGGEGRSPLHF